A single sample gave rise to the 27 T cell receptor beta chains below, sequenced in a study of beta chain features in type 1 diabetes. Study-level points and caveats: The study found moderately but significantly shorter TCRB CDR3s in all four CD4+ subsets of Type 1 diabetes patients.

Antigen specificity for these receptors is unknown. The isolated RNA, all of it, was reverse transcribed, so expressed TCRB transcripts were what got sequenced. Sequenced by immunoSEQ multiplex PCR; TCRdb stores in-frame clones only, minus some. The profile covers roughly 230,000 clones, with roughly 11% appearing a single time and 0.017% taken by the ten largest. The material sequenced was naive CD4+ T cells from blood. These receptors came from a man aged 25 to 45 with type 1 diabetes.

In this sample, this clone turned up a few times. The rearrangement uses TRBV29-1 and TRBJ2-5; tentative D call: TRBD2 (6 bases). This CDR3 is built from 11 residues. In germline, CDR1 is SQVTM, CDR2 ANQGSEA. V was pared by 4 bases and J by 5 bases, with 8 bases between. CDR3 residues: CSVGAGETQYF. The DNA for the CDR3 is TGCAGCGTTGGGGCGGGGGAGACCCAGTACTTC.

The genes are TRBV7-9 and TRBJ1-6, with D unresolved. CDR3 length equals 12 residues. V was shortened by 3 bases and J by 7 bases, with 4 bases between the two germline ends. Looked up from germline, CDR1 is SEHNR and CDR2 is FQNEAQ (reference sequence). CDR3 in amino acids: CASSLANSPLHF. CDR3 sequence (DNA): TGTGCCAGCAGCTTGGCCAATTCACCCCTCCACTTT.

This clone has only a few counts. The chain links TRBV12-5 to TRBJ1-1; D gene ambiguous. This CDR3 comprises 16 residues. CDR1 is LGHNT and CDR2 is FRNRAP in the germline V gene. Trimming removed 0 bases at V and 2 bases at J, with 13 bases between. This CDR3 reads CASGLVIGVANTEAFF. The CDR3 region has the DNA TGTGCTAGTGGTTTGGTAATCGGGGTCGCTAACACTGAAGCTTTCTTT. The whole variable domain, remainder taken from reference TRBV12-5 and TRBJ1-1, is DARVTQTPRHKVTEMGQEVTMRCQPILGHNTVFWYRQTMMQGLELLAYFRNRAPLDDSGMPKDRFSAEMPDATLATLKIQPSEPRDSAVYFCASGLVIGVANTEAFFGQGTRLTVV.

This clone was found once. The junction does not match germline at one end; this may be a read error. The chain recombines TRBV7-2 with TRBJ1-1, with D unresolved. There are 13 residues in the CDR3. CDR1 is SGHTA and CDR2 is FQGNSA in the germline V gene. DNA of the CDR3: TGTGCCAGCAGCCTAGCACAGAACACTGAAGCTTTCTTT. This gives the protein CASSLAQNTEAFF.

This clone appeared a few times. This sequence joins TRBV19 and TRBJ1-5; D is possibly TRBD1 (5 bases). V was cut by 6 bases and J by 6 bases, with 6 bases left in between. The CDR3 contains 11 residues. CDR1 and CDR2 from the germline V gene are LNHDA and SQIVND (reference sequence). This CDR3 is CASSDSQPQHF. The CDR3 DNA reads TGTGCCAGTAGCGACAGTCAGCCCCAGCATTTT.

The chain has TRBV27 and TRBJ2-5; 9 bases line up with TRBD1. The V segment lost 5 bases and the J segment 5 bases; nucleotides outside the gene matches: 6. The CDR3 runs to 14 residues. CDR1 is MNHEY and CDR2 is SMNVEV in the germline V gene (reference sequence). The CDR3 protein is CASSPLGQGETQYF. The CDR3 DNA is TGTGCCAGCAGTCCGCTAGGACAGGGGGAGACCCAGTACTTC.

The J gene is TRBJ1-2, the V gene TRBV5-6; D unresolved. Germline V gene lookup returns CDR1 SGHDT and CDR2 YYEEEE. This CDR3 has 12 residues. The V gene lost 1 base and the J gene lost 5 bases, with 6 bases spanning the gap. For the CDR3, the DNA is TGTGCCAGCAGCTTGCGGGATTATGGCTACACCTTC. Translation: CASSLRDYGYTF.

This clone was picked up a small number of times. A junction end diverges from the germline sequence, so it may reflect a read error. The chain has TRBV4-3 and TRBJ2-7, with D maybe TRBD1 (6 bases). In germline, CDR1 is LGHNA, CDR2 YSLEER. This CDR3 region has 15 residues. The CDR3 DNA is TGCGCCAGCAGCCGAAGTTATGAGGGGCAGGGGCCGACGGTCTTC. This translates into CASSRSYEGQGPTVF.

This clone has a handful of counts. CDR3 in DNA: TGTGCCAGCAGTTACAGGGGTGATGAGTATTTT. This translates into CASSYRGDEYF. The chain links TRBV27 to TRBJ2-3; 7 bases match TRBD1. Germline-derived CDR1 and CDR2 are MNHEY and SMNVEV (reference sequence). CDR3 length equals 11 residues. The V and J ends lost 4 bases and 13 bases, in that order; junction bases with no gene match: 5.

The chain uses TRBV29-1 and TRBJ2-6, with 7 bases that match TRBD1. This CDR3 comprises 16 residues. Germline loops: CDR1 SQVTM, CDR2 ANQGSEA. Losses at the gene ends were 3 bases for V and 4 bases for J; bases not matched to a gene: 9. The CDR3, as DNA: TGCAGCGTTGATACGCGAGGGGGCACCGGGGCCAACGTCCTGACTTTC. As protein: CSVDTRGGTGANVLTF.

This clone has just a few counts. The chain employs TRBV27 and TRBJ1-6; D may be TRBD1 (6 bases). The V end was cut by 5 bases, the J end by 6 bases, with 11 bases between. Germline CDR1 MNHEY, CDR2 SMNVEV (reference sequence). This CDR3 has 14 residues. In DNA, the CDR3 is TGTGCCAGCAGTCCGGGGACAACTAATTCACCCCTCCACTTT. Protein product: CASSPGTTNSPLHF.

The sample holds a few counts of this clone. This chain uses TRBV7-9 with TRBJ1-4; D perhaps matches TRBD1 (5 bases). The CDR3 spans 15 residues. Trimming stripped 5 bases from V and 8 bases from J, with 18 bases between. Germline V gene sequence: CDR1 SEHNR, CDR2 FQNEAQ (reference sequence). CDR3 bases: TGTGCCAGCAGCGGGCGGGACCCACGAAGGGAAAAACTGTTTTTT. It is translated as CASSGRDPRREKLFF. Full variable domain (remainder filled in from reference TRBV7-9 and TRBJ1-4): DTGVSQNPRHKITKRGQNVTFRCDPISEHNRLYWYRQTLGQGPEFLTYFQNEAQLEKSRLLSDRFSAERPKGSFSTLEIQRTEQGDSAMYLCASSGRDPRREKLFFGSGTQLSVL.

This clone showed up just a few times. The chain couples TRBV5-1 to TRBJ2-3; D is perhaps TRBD1 (6 bases). The germline V gene encodes CDR1 SGHRS and CDR2 YFSETQ. V shed 5 bases and J shed 5 bases, with 9 bases lying between them. The CDR3 length is 12 residues. The CDR3 region is CASRPDRDTQYF. The CDR3 DNA is TGCGCCAGCAGACCGGACAGAGATACGCAGTATTTT.

The CDR3 protein is CSVRTGRTQYF. DNA for the CDR3: TGCAGCGTCCGTACAGGGAGAACGCAGTATTTT. The chain uses TRBV29-1 and TRBJ2-3, with D maybe TRBD1 (6 bases). Germline CDR1 reads SQVTM; CDR2 reads ANQGSEA. The CDR3 covers 11 residues. The germline V and J ends were trimmed by 6 bases and 9 bases, with 13 bases remaining between them.

This clone has more than one count but fewer than ten. V is TRBV30 and J is TRBJ1-2; weak D call: TRBD1 (6 bases). Germline assignment: CDR1 GTSNPN and CDR2 SVGIG (reference sequence). V lost 0 bases and J lost 7, with 12 bases in between. This CDR3 contains 13 residues. The CDR3 DNA is TGTGCCTGGAGTGTAGCCGGGACATTTGGCTACACCTTC. It yields the protein CAWSVAGTFGYTF.

The genes are TRBV11-2 and TRBJ2-4, with D perhaps matching TRBD1 (6 bases). The V gene's germline CDR1 is SGHAT and CDR2 FQNNGV. There are 17 residues in the CDR3. Trimming cost V 5 bases and J 7 bases, with 24 bases left between them. In DNA form, the CDR3 reads TGTGCCAGCAGCCCCCGTCCAGCCTCGGGACAAGGGAACATTCAGTACTTC. It encodes CASSPRPASGQGNIQYF.

This clone was seen more than once but under ten times. This chain connects TRBV20-1 to TRBJ2-5; D is uncertain. The CDR3 runs to 11 residues. V shed 6 bases and J shed 2 bases, with 7 bases lying between them. CDR1 and CDR2 from the germline V gene are DFQATT and SNEGSKA (reference sequence). CDR3 in amino acids: CSAQRQETQYF. CDR3 DNA sequence: TGCAGTGCACAAAGACAAGAGACCCAGTACTTC.

This CDR3 is CAIRRTRAGGTDTQYF. DNA of the CDR3: TGTGCCATCAGGCGCACCAGAGCGGGGGGAACAGATACGCAGTATTTT. This rearrangement joins TRBV10-3 to TRBJ2-3, with TRBD2 matching 9 bases. The CDR3 totals 16 residues. V was pared by 6 bases and J by 3 bases, with 10 bases of the junction left unmatched. Germline loops: CDR1 ENHRY, CDR2 SYGVKD.

The rearrangement uses TRBV29-1 and TRBJ2-3; 8 bases are a match to TRBD2. V was pared by 6 bases and J by 4 bases, with 12 bases of the junction left unmatched. The CDR3 contains 15 residues. CDR1 is SQVTM, CDR2 ANQGSEA, per germline. The CDR3 protein is CSVTPISGMSDTQYF. In DNA form, the CDR3 reads TGCAGCGTGACCCCTATTAGCGGGATGTCAGATACGCAGTATTTT.

There are a few counts of this clone. The chain carries TRBV4-2 and TRBJ1-2, with TRBD1 as a possible D gene (5 bases). V dropped 2 bases and J dropped 8 bases, with 9 bases sitting between them. Per germline, CDR1 LGHNA and CDR2 YNFKEQ. There are 12 residues in the CDR3. DNA for the CDR3: TGTGCCAGCAGCCAATCAAGGGGCGGCTACACCTTC. Translating gives CASSQSRGGYTF.

The genes are TRBV18 and TRBJ2-3; D not resolved. CDR3 length equals 14 residues. Trimming stripped 0 bases from V and 2 bases from J, with 6 bases between. Per the germline V gene, CDR1 is KGHSH and CDR2 is LQKENI. The CDR3 is CASSPPAFTDTQYF. The CDR3 DNA reads TGTGCCAGCTCACCACCAGCCTTCACAGATACGCAGTATTTT.

This clone was observed a handful of times. The chain carries TRBV5-1 and TRBJ2-7, with D maybe TRBD2 (6 bases). V was clipped by 1 base and J by 2 bases, with 13 bases between them. CDR3 length: 15 residues. Germline CDR1 is SGHRS and CDR2 is YFSETQ. CDR3 nucleotides: TGCGCCAGCAGCTTGTCCGGGACTGGTCCCTACGAGCAGTACTTC. Translation gives CASSLSGTGPYEQYF.

The table lists this clone with a few counts. The chain employs TRBV5-1 and TRBJ2-5, with TRBD1 matching over 10 bases. The germline V gene has CDR1 SGHRS and CDR2 YFSETQ. This CDR3 is 15 amino acids long. Unmatched junction bases numbered 1, after V lost 0 bases and J lost 2 bases. In DNA, the CDR3 is TGCGCCAGCAGCTTGGGGACAGGGGGGCAAGAGACCCAGTACTTC. Its protein product is CASSLGTGGQETQYF. The entire variable domain, with the rest obtained from reference TRBV5-1 and TRBJ2-5, is as follows: KAGVTQTPRYLIKTRGQQVTLSCSPISGHRSVSWYQQTPGQGLQFLFEYFSETQRNKGNFPGRFSGRQFSNSRSEMNVSTLELGDSALYLCASSLGTGGQETQYFGPGTRLLVL.

This sequence joins TRBV30 and TRBJ2-7; 8 positions match TRBD2. The germline gives CDR1 GTSNPN, CDR2 SVGIG (reference sequence). The CDR3 is 12 residues long. V lost 0 bases to trimming and J lost 6 bases; unmatched junction nucleotides: 1. The CDR3 nucleotides read TGTGCCTGGAGTGTAGCGGGGGTCGAGCAGTACTTC. This sequence encodes CAWSVAGVEQYF.

This clone was recorded many times. Other DNA sequences of this sample code for an identical CDR3. The rearrangement joins TRBV2 to TRBJ2-5, with D hard to call. CDR3 length: 12 residues. The V gene lost 2 bases and the J gene lost 4 bases, with 5 bases spanning the gap. Germline V gene data show CDR1 as SNHLY and CDR2 as FYNNEI. DNA of the CDR3: TGTGCCAGCAGTGAATCGGGAGAGACCCAGTACTTC. Its translation: CASSESGETQYF.

This clone showed up just a few times. The CDR3 spells CASSLLSARNNEQFF. The DNA of the CDR3 is TGTGCCAGCAGCTTACTGAGCGCAAGAAACAATGAGCAGTTCTTC. The J gene is TRBJ2-1, the V gene TRBV7-9, with D uncertain. V was cut by 2 bases and J by 5 bases, with 13 bases left in between. Germline CDR1 reads SEHNR; CDR2 reads FQNEAQ (reference sequence). CDR3 length: 15 amino acids.

The rearrangement joins TRBV6-6 to TRBJ2-7, with D perhaps matching TRBD2 (5 bases). The CDR3 extends over 15 amino acids. The V gene lost 2 bases and the J gene lost 6 bases, with 17 bases spanning the gap. Germline values: CDR1 MNHNY, CDR2 SVGAGI (reference sequence). The CDR3 bases are TGTGCCAGCAGTTACCGTGGGAGAGGGTTCGGCGAGCAGTACTTC. Translation gives CASSYRGRGFGEQYF.